This entry describes one TCR beta chain. Then a second PCR, running roughly 7 to 11 cycles, was carried out with a sample-barcoded 5' primer and a J-beta primer mix. From the 5' RACE reads, TCRdb called clonotypes with MiXCR, one entry per CDR3 protein. The sample consists of some 1.8 million distinct CDR3 sequences, about 39% of them appearing once. This sample was included in a study of blood T cells in healthy people across ages. For the study at large: About one barcoded TCR beta cDNA was captured per two T cells.

In germline, CDR1 is LNHNV, CDR2 YYDKDF (reference sequence). The ends were cut back, 4 bases at V and 9 bases at J, with 12 bases in the middle. The CDR3 totals 12 residues. The sequenced material came from blood. This rearrangement joins TRBV15 to TRBJ1-1; D unclear. The sequence was collected from a human donor in good health. The CDR3 DNA reads as TGTGCCACCAGCACACGACCCACACAAGCTTTCTTT. It specifies CATSTRPTQAFF.